Listed below are T cell receptor beta chains from one sample, sequenced in a study of cytomegalovirus exposure and HLA in healthy donors. This table comes from immunoSEQ multiplex PCR, and its TCRdb copy is limited to in-frame clones, with some not included. Of around 80,000 clones in the sample, 10% were seen once. Sequencing input: PBMCs. The receptors were gathered from a man aged 55 to 70 in good health and CMV-seropositive. Each CDR3 is given with its conserved first and last residue. A D gene is named only where the DNA matches it firmly.

d_call	v_call	cdr3_aa
NA	TRBV7-2	CASSLDPGSSYNSPLHF
NA	TRBV7-3	CASSFTEAGELFF
NA	TRBV29-1	CSLGGAGEQFF
NA	TRBV27	CASTDSQGRYTF
TRBD2	TRBV5-6	CASSSGLAGVGGTQYF
NA	TRBV27	CASSSGGDEQYF
TRBD1	TRBV15	CATSFDRDSPLHF
NA	TRBV5-6	CASSSRTRYGYTF
NA	TRBV30	CAWSQRRTDTQYF
TRBD1	TRBV4-2	CASSQDLSRGLETQYF
NA	TRBV19	CASGESERAFF
NA	TRBV27	CASSNQGLANEKLFF
NA	TRBV6-5	CASRRTGYDSPLHF
NA	TRBV21-1	CASSSKGAWDTEAFF
NA	TRBV6-5	CASSYNGFGELFF
TRBD2	TRBV9	CASSASSGGWGTDTQYF
NA	TRBV30	CAFAGTNTGELFF
NA	TRBV7-3	CASGRNQGADTQYF
TRBD2	TRBV5-1	CASSLSLAGGDEQFF
TRBD2	TRBV6-1	CASSVGGGPYNEQFF
NA	TRBV29-1	CSADEGGGDTQYF
TRBD1	TRBV5-1	CASSPRQGASGNTIYF
NA	TRBV6-5	CASSYSGGVAKNIQYF
NA	TRBV5-6	CASSSVSYNEQFF
TRBD1	TRBV5-1	CASSPIQGMNTEAFF
NA	TRBV6-5	CASSVGLAGSGELFF
NA	TRBV7-3	CASSLGVEQFF
NA	TRBV6-1	CASSPGSPETQYF
NA	TRBV30	CAWGQSTNEQFF
NA	TRBV7-9	CASSTTGGGETQYF
NA	TRBV18	CASSPPSRLYEQYF
NA	TRBV2	CASSVYSNQPQHF
NA	TRBV11-2	CASSLTRSATNEKLFF
NA	TRBV21-1	CASSNKRTGRETQYF
TRBD1	TRBV7-2	CASSLTGQVNEKLFF